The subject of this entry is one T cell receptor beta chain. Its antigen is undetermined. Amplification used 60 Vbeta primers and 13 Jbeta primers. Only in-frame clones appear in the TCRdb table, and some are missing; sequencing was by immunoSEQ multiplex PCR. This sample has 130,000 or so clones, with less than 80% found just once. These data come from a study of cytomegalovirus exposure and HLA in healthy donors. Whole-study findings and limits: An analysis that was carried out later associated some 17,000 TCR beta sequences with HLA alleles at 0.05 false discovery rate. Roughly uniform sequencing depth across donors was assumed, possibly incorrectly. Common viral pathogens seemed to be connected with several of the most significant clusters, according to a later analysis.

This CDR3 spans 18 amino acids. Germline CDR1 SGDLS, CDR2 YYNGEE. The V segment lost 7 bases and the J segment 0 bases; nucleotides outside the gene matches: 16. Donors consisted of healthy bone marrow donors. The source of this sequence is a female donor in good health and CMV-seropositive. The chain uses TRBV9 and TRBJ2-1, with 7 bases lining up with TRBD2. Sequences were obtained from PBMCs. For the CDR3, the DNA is TGTGCCAGCCAGAGGGCGACCGGGAGGTCGAGCTCCTACAATGAGCAGTTCTTC. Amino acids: CASQRATGRSSSYNEQFF. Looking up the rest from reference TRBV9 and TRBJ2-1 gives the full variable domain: DSGVTQTPKHLITATGQRVTLRCSPRSGDLSVYWYQQSLDQGLQFLIQYYNGEERAKGNILERFSAQQFPDLHSELNLSSLELGDSALYFCASQRATGRSSSYNEQFFGPGTRLTVL.